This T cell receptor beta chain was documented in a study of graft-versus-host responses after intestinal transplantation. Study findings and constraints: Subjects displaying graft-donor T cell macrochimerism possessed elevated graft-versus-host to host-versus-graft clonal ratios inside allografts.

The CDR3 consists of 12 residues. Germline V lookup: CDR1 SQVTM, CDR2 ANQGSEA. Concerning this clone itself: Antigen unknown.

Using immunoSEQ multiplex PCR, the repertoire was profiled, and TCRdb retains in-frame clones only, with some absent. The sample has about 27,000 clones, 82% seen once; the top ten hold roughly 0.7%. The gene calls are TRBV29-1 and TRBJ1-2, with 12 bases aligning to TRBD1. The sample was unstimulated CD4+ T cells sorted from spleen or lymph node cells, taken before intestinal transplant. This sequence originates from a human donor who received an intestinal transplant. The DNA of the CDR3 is TGCGGAGGGGGACAGGGGGCGAACGGCTACACCTTC. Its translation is CGGGQGANGYTF.